Listed below are T cell receptor beta chains from one sample, sequenced in a study of control samples from healthy donors and cancer patients. Only in-frame clones appear in the TCRdb table, and some are missing; sequencing was by immunoSEQ multiplex PCR. The repertoire holds about 160,000 clones, around 94% seen once, with around 15% in the top ten. Sequencing was performed on PBMCs. The receptor set was obtained from a man between 60 and 75 years old with colorectal cancer. Both conserved end residues are part of each CDR3. D genes are given only for firm matches. Clone size appears in some rows only: once, few, many, or a class for an expanded clone.

>TRBJ1-5|.|13|TRBV5-1|.
CASSLTGGQPQHF
TGCGCCAGCAGCTTGACGGGAGGTCAGCCCCAGCATTTT
>TRBJ1-2|.|14|TRBV6-2/TRBV6-3|.
CASSPDGGAHGYTF
TGTGCCAGCAGTCCGGATGGAGGGGCCCATGGCTACACCTTC
>TRBJ1-2|.|15|TRBV7-9|TRBD1
CVSSSGTAGGYGYTF
TGTGTCAGCAGCTCCGGGACAGCCGGCGGCTATGGCTACACCTTC
>TRBJ2-6|.|17|TRBV9|TRBD1
CASRRGQGARGANVLTF
TGTGCCAGCAGAAGGGGACAGGGGGCGCGAGGGGCCAACGTCCTGACTTTC
>TRBJ2-5|.|12|TRBV19|.
CASSRGPETQYF
TGTGCCAGTAGTCGAGGGCCAGAGACCCAGTACTTC
>TRBJ1-2|.|14|TRBV7-9|TRBD1
CASSLDRGRSGYTF
TGTGCCAGCAGTCTCGACAGGGGGAGGTCTGGCTACACCTTC
>TRBJ2-3|.|16|TRBV11-2|TRBD1
CASSLGGQTSTDTQYF
TGTGCCAGCAGCTTAGGGGGACAGACCAGCACAGATACGCAGTATTTT
>TRBJ2-5|.|17|TRBV4-3|.
CASSQDRQAFLGETQYF
TGCGCCAGCAGCCAAGATCGACAAGCTTTCTTGGGAGAGACCCAGTACTTC
>TRBJ1-3|.|15|TRBV3-1/TRBV3-2|TRBD1
CASSPLTGTGNTIYF
TGTGCCAGCAGCCCGCTGACAGGGACTGGAAACACCATATATTTT
>TRBJ2-7|once|16|TRBV19|.
CASSIDGTTGRYEQYF
TGTGCCAGTAGTATAGACGGGACCACAGGGAGATACGAGCAGTACTTC
>TRBJ1-1|.|14|TRBV5-1|TRBD1
CASSTGQGNTEAFF
TGCGCCAGCAGCACCGGACAGGGGAACACTGAAGCTTTCTTT
>TRBJ2-3|.|15|TRBV5-1|.
CASSKVAGLTDTQYF
TGCGCCAGCAGCAAGGTCGCGGGCCTCACAGATACGCAGTATTTT
>TRBJ2-2|.|15|TRBV6-2/TRBV6-3|.
CASSYGERVTGELFF
TGTGCCAGCAGTTACGGCGAAAGGGTCACCGGGGAGCTGTTTTTT
>TRBJ2-2|.|13|TRBV30|.
CAWSPHVTGELFF
TGTGCCTGGAGTCCCCATGTTACCGGGGAGCTGTTTTTT
>TRBJ2-7|.|14|TRBV7-8|.
CASSTDLQGSEQYF
TGTGCCAGCAGCACGGACTTACAGGGAAGCGAGCAGTACTTC
>TRBJ2-7|.|14|TRBV5-4|.
CASSSLGGPYEQYF
TGTGCCAGCAGCTCCTTAGGAGGCCCCTACGAGCAGTACTTC
>TRBJ2-1|.|15|TRBV6-5|TRBD2
CARNSPGGPQHEQFF
TGTGCCCGCAACTCCCCGGGGGGGCCCCAACACGAGCAGTTCTTC
>TRBJ1-1|.|12|TRBV10-1|.
CASSEGKAEAFF
TGCGCCAGCAGTGAGGGGAAAGCTGAAGCTTTCTTT
>TRBJ1-4|.|15|TRBV5-4|.
CASSLQGRYNEKLFF
TGTGCCAGCAGCCTCCAGGGAAGGTATAATGAAAAACTGTTTTTT
>TRBJ2-7|once|14|TRBV6-6|TRBD2
CASSPSGDSYEQYF
TGTGCCAGCAGTCCTAGCGGGGACTCCTACGAGCAGTACTTC
>TRBJ1-2|.|16|TRBV19|.
CASSPRGRWEDYGYTF
TGTGCCAGTAGTCCTCGAGGCCGGTGGGAAGACTATGGCTACACCTTC
>TRBJ2-3|.|18|TRBV6-2/TRBV6-3|.
CASSYNPSGFVNTDTQYF
TGTGCCAGCAGTTACAACCCCTCGGGATTCGTAAACACAGATACGCAGTATTTT
>TRBJ2-5|.|14|TRBV7-9|.
CASSLTARLETQYF
TGTGCCAGCAGCCTGACAGCTAGGCTGGAGACCCAGTACTTC
>TRBJ1-2|.|12|TRBV28|.
CASSSPNYGYTF
TGTGCCAGCAGTTCCCCGAACTATGGCTACACCTTC
>TRBJ2-3|.|13|TRBV28|.
CASSFGGTDTQYF
TGTGCCAGCAGTTTTGGGGGTACAGATACGCAGTATTTT
>TRBJ2-7|.|13|TRBV28|.
CASSTGGPYEQYF
TGTGCCAGCAGTACTGGGGGCCCCTACGAGCAGTACTTC
>TRBJ1-5|.|15|TRBV2|.
CASRGGEYSNQPQHF
TGTGCCAGCAGGGGCGGGGAATATAGCAATCAGCCCCAGCATTTT
>TRBJ2-1|.|14|TRBV7-2|.
CASSYGGSDNEQFF
TGTGCCAGCAGCTATGGCGGATCGGACAATGAGCAGTTCTTC
>TRBJ2-6|once|15|TRBV18|.
CASSQARSGANVLTF
TGTGCCAGCTCACAGGCCCGCTCTGGGGCCAACGTCCTGACTTTC
>TRBJ2-1|.|15|TRBV5-4|TRBD1
CASSAGTGGVYEQFF
TGTGCCAGCAGCGCCGGGACAGGGGGCGTTTATGAGCAGTTCTTC
>TRBJ2-3|.|15|TRBV5-1|TRBD1
CASRLTGDSTDTQYF
TGCGCCAGCAGGCTCACAGGGGATAGCACAGATACGCAGTATTTT
>TRBJ2-1|.|16|TRBV5-4|TRBD2
CASSPTGSGANNEQFF
TGTGCCAGCAGTCCGACGGGTAGCGGGGCGAACAATGAGCAGTTCTTC
>TRBJ2-7|.|13|TRBV6-5|TRBD1
CAGTIPGQYEQYF
TGTGCCGGCACCATCCCGGGACAGTACGAGCAGTACTTC
>TRBJ1-6|.|15|TRBV18|TRBD1
CASSSGQGANSPLHF
TGTGCCAGCTCATCAGGACAGGGCGCTAATTCACCCCTCCACTTT
>TRBJ1-3|.|16|TRBV5-5|.
CASSKAFVSSGNTIYF
TGTGCCAGCAGCAAAGCATTCGTAAGCTCTGGAAACACCATATATTTT
>TRBJ1-1|.|14|TRBV5-1|.
CASSLGQTNTEAFF
TGCGCCAGCAGCTTGGGACAGACGAACACTGAAGCTTTCTTT
>TRBJ1-3|.|15|TRBV5-5|TRBD1
CASDRGGTDGNTIYF
TGTGCCAGCGACAGGGGAGGGACTGATGGAAACACCATATATTTT
>TRBJ1-1|.|19|TRBV3-1/TRBV3-2|TRBD1
CASSQVPWDRGYPNTEAFF
TGTGCCAGCAGCCAAGTGCCTTGGGACAGGGGGTATCCGAACACTGAAGCTTTCTTT
>TRBJ1-1|.|13|TRBV11-2|.
CASSPGVRTEAFF
TGTGCCAGCAGCCCAGGGGTAAGAACTGAAGCTTTCTTT
>TRBJ1-5|.|14|TRBV2|.
CASSTGGGNQPQHF
TGTGCCAGCAGTACCGGGGGAGGGAATCAGCCCCAGCATTTT